The 14 T cell receptor beta chains in this list originate from one sample, sequenced in a study of siplizumab effects on memory and regulatory T cells. The table came from immunoSEQ multiplex PCR; TCRdb's copy has only in-frame clones and leaves some out. The table shows about 56,000 clones, with around 98% occurring only once. The sample comprised naive CD8+ T cells sorted from blood. The receptors come from a human donor in good health.

The chain couples TRBV23-1 to TRBJ2-6; D may be TRBD1 (5 bases). TRBV23-1 is given ORF status, its function remaining uncertain. The CDR3 is 16 amino acids. With 2 bases removed from V and 1 base from J, the gap between germline ends came to 9 bases. In DNA form, the CDR3 reads TGCGCCAGCAGTCAACCTAGACAGTCTGGGGCCAACGTCCTGACTTTC. Translated: CASSQPRQSGANVLTF.

J is TRBJ1-2 and V is TRBV30, with D possibly matching TRBD1 (5 bases). Trimming removed 5 bases from V and 8 bases from J, with 15 bases in between. The CDR3 consists of 12 residues. Germline V CDR1 and CDR2: GTSNPN, SVGIG (reference sequence). CDR3 sequence: CAWGGEEPGYTF. CDR3 DNA: TGTGCCTGGGGAGGGGAGGAACCCGGCTACACCTTC.

The chain is built from TRBV13 and TRBJ2-2; 7 nucleotides align to TRBD2. The germline V gene encodes CDR1 PRHDT and CDR2 FYEKMQ (reference sequence). Trimming cost V 6 bases and J 4 bases; bases outside gene matches: 8. The CDR3 is made up of 15 amino acids. CDR3 nucleotide sequence: TGTGCCAGCAGGCAGCTCGGGGAGGGCACCGGGGAGCTGTTTTTT. Its protein is CASRQLGEGTGELFF.

V gene TRBV28 combines with J gene TRBJ2-5, with a weak D call TRBD1 (6 bases). This CDR3 is 15 amino acids long. Germline assignment: CDR1 MDHEN and CDR2 SYDVKM. V dropped 7 bases and J dropped 2 bases, with 17 bases sitting between them. The CDR3 here is CASKGVPTVQETQYF. The CDR3 coding sequence is TGTGCCAGCAAGGGGGTCCCGACAGTACAAGAGACCCAGTACTTC.

V and J are TRBV9 and TRBJ1-2; weak D call: TRBD1 (6 bases). The V gene's germline CDR1 is SGDLS and CDR2 YYNGEE. V gave up 1 base and J gave up 8 bases, with 12 bases separating them. The CDR3 consists of 13 residues. Here the CDR3 reads CASSVFQGWGYTF. The DNA of the CDR3 is TGTGCCAGCAGCGTATTCCAGGGGTGGGGCTACACCTTC.

The chain couples TRBV27 to TRBJ2-1; TRBD1 matches 7 bases. The V gene end was trimmed by 6 bases and the J gene end by 2 bases; junction bases not matched to a gene: 7. The CDR3 is 15 residues long. Germline loops: CDR1 MNHEY, CDR2 SMNVEV (reference sequence). The CDR3 region has the DNA TGTGCCAGCAGGCAAGGGACAGTGGCCTACAATGAGCAGTTCTTC. Its translation is CASRQGTVAYNEQFF.

The CDR3 DNA reads as TGTGCCAGCAACGAAAGGGGACCTAACTACGAGCAGTACTTC. Translated: CASNERGPNYEQYF. V gene TRBV27 combines with J gene TRBJ2-7; either TRBD1 or TRBD2 may fit D (5 bases each). Germline V lookup: CDR1 MNHEY, CDR2 SMNVEV (reference sequence). V lost 7 bases, J lost 3 bases, and 16 bases lay in between. The CDR3 runs to 14 residues.

The rearrangement uses TRBV27 and TRBJ2-3, with D unresolved. With 1 base removed from V and 2 bases from J, the gap between germline ends came to 4 bases. The CDR3 has 13 residues. Germline V lookup: CDR1 MNHEY, CDR2 SMNVEV (reference sequence). CDR3 in DNA: TGTGCCAGCAGTTTATACCACACAGATACGCAGTATTTT. Protein: CASSLYHTDTQYF.

On this clone itself: This CDR3 is also generated by other DNA sequences in the sample. V and J are TRBV27 and TRBJ2-7; D gene ambiguous. The CDR3 sequence is 13 residues long. Germline lookup yields CDR1 MNHEY and CDR2 SMNVEV (reference sequence). V was cut by 3 bases and J by 0 bases, with 6 bases left in between. CDR3 DNA sequence: TGTGCCAGCAGTTTGAGTCCCTCCTACGAGCAGTACTTC. Translating gives CASSLSPSYEQYF.

The chain is built from TRBV7-9 and TRBJ2-5; a weak D match, TRBD2 (6 bases). The V and J ends lost 2 bases and 5 bases respectively, with 18 bases between them. Germline V CDR1 and CDR2: SEHNR, FQNEAQ (reference sequence). The CDR3 has 16 amino acids. CDR3 bases: TGTGCCAGCAGCTTATTTAGTACGGGAGTCGTGGAGACCCAGTACTTC. This sequence encodes CASSLFSTGVVETQYF.

In this sample, this clone turned up once. The genes are TRBV7-9 and TRBJ2-1, with a tentative D call TRBD1 (5 bases). This CDR3 spans 12 amino acids. Trimming took 6 bases from V and 8 from J, leaving 11 bases between them. Germline-derived CDR1 and CDR2 are SEHNR and FQNEAQ (reference sequence). The CDR3, as DNA: TGTGCCAGCAGTCGACAGATCGATGAGCAGTTCTTC. Residues: CASSRQIDEQFF.

The V call is TRBV7-9, the J call TRBJ2-3; D is unresolved. This CDR3 is 15 amino acids long. CDR1 is SEHNR, CDR2 FQNEAQ, per germline (reference sequence). The V and J ends lost 3 bases and 0 bases respectively, with 10 bases between them. The CDR3: CASSFNNGSTDTQYF. CDR3 coding DNA: TGTGCCAGCAGCTTTAACAACGGTAGCACAGATACGCAGTATTTT.

V is TRBV7-9 and J is TRBJ2-7; 7 bases are shared with TRBD2. This CDR3 has 15 amino acids. V dropped 1 base and J dropped 3; count of bases not matched to a gene: 6. Germline V gene lookup returns CDR1 SEHNR and CDR2 FQNEAQ (reference sequence). The CDR3 reads CASSLGREGIYEQYF. CDR3 in DNA: TGTGCCAGCAGCTTAGGGAGGGAGGGAATCTACGAGCAGTACTTC.

V and J are TRBV11-3 and TRBJ2-7; 9 positions agree with TRBD1. The germline V gene has CDR1 SGHNT and CDR2 YENEEA. This CDR3 comprises 15 residues. V trimming: 5 bases; J trimming: 5 bases; junction bases outside the gene matches: 10. CDR3 protein: CASSLRTGDFHEQYF. The CDR3 DNA reads as TGTGCCAGCAGCCTTAGGACAGGGGATTTCCACGAGCAGTACTTC.